The rows below give T cell receptor beta chains drawn from one sample of a study of T-cell memory formation after mild COVID-19. TCRdb redid the calling of the 5' RACE reads with MiXCR, one entry per CDR3 protein. The repertoire holds about 57,000 distinct CDR3 sequences, with 10% to 15% as singletons. Sample: PBMCs or a T cell subset sorted from them (not recorded which). These receptors originate from a young man who had mild COVID-19 (a few samples of this study predate the infection). Cell type and time point are not known. Each CDR3 is given with its conserved first and last residue. Each record gives: clone size, V gene, J gene, D gene, CDR3 DNA, CDR3 protein. A D gene is named only where the DNA matches it firmly. Only some rows state a clone size, as once, few, many or a class for expanded clones.

many	TRBV27	TRBJ2-1	TRBD2	TGTGCCAGCAGTTTACGGCGGGGGGATTCCTACAATGAGCAGTTCTTC	CASSLRRGDSYNEQFF
few	TRBV4-1	TRBJ2-5	NA	TGCGCCAGCAGCCAACTACAGGGTCAAGAGACCCAGTACTTC	CASSQLQGQETQYF
few	TRBV12-3/TRBV12-4	TRBJ2-5	NA	TGTGCCAGCAGTTTCCTGATTCAAGAGACCCAGTACTTC	CASSFLIQETQYF
NA	TRBV6-5	TRBJ1-1	NA	TGTGCCAGCAGTTACTCGCGGGGAACAAACACTGAAGCTTTCTTT	CASSYSRGTNTEAFF
few	TRBV5-1	TRBJ1-1	NA	TGCGCCAGCAGCCTAGGGTTGTCGGACACTGAAGCTTTCTTT	CASSLGLSDTEAFF
few	TRBV5-1	TRBJ2-1	NA	TGCGCCAGCAGCTTGGGGGTTTCGGGCGACAATGAGCAGTTCTTC	CASSLGVSGDNEQFF
many	TRBV10-3	TRBJ2-5	NA	TGTGCCATCAGTGAGGTTGAGCAGGGAAAAAAGACCCAGTACTTC	CAISEVEQGKKTQYF
NA	TRBV7-2	TRBJ1-5	TRBD1	TGTGCCAGCAGCTGGGGGACAGGGGGGAGTCAGCCCCAGCATTTT	CASSWGTGGSQPQHF
few	TRBV5-1	TRBJ2-3	TRBD2	TGCGCCAGCAGCAGGGGACTAGCGGGGAGCACAGATACGCAGTATTTT	CASSRGLAGSTDTQYF
many	TRBV4-3	TRBJ2-6	NA	TGCGCCAGCAGCCAGGCCACCGAGTTCTCTGGGGCCAACGTCCTGACTTTC	CASSQATEFSGANVLTF
many	TRBV5-1	TRBJ1-1	TRBD1	TGCGCCAGCAGCTTTTCCCGGACAGGAACCCTTATGAACACTGAAGCTTTCTTT	CASSFSRTGTLMNTEAFF
NA	TRBV7-3	TRBJ2-3	TRBD2	TGTGCCAGCAGCCTTAGCGGGGGGTTAGATACGCAGTATTTT	CASSLSGGLDTQYF
NA	TRBV9	TRBJ2-5	TRBD1	TGTGCCAGCAGCGAACAGGGGCAAGAGACCCAGTACTTC	CASSEQGQETQYF
many	TRBV5-1	TRBJ2-5	NA	TGCGCCAGCAGCTTGCAGGTGCAAGAGACCCAGTACTTC	CASSLQVQETQYF
many	TRBV12-3/TRBV12-4	TRBJ2-1	TRBD1	TGTGCCAGCAGCTACAGGGGTTTGGACAATGAGCAGTTCTTC	CASSYRGLDNEQFF
few	TRBV6-2/TRBV6-3	TRBJ2-7	NA	TGTGCCAGCAGTATTAGCTACGAGCAGTACTTC	CASSISYEQYF
few	TRBV6-2/TRBV6-3	TRBJ2-5	NA	TGTGCCAGCAGTCCCGAGGGGGGGCCAGAGACCCAGTACTTC	CASSPEGGPETQYF
few	TRBV4-1	TRBJ1-2	TRBD1	TGCGCCAGCAGCCAACAGGGGGCAGTGGGTGGCTACACCTTC	CASSQQGAVGGYTF
few	TRBV7-3	TRBJ2-3	NA	TGTGCCAGCAGCTTAACGGGGGAGAGGACAGATACGCAGTATTTT	CASSLTGERTDTQYF
NA	TRBV3-1	TRBJ2-3	TRBD2	TGTGCCAGCAGCCGTCTCACCCTAGCCGGGGGGTCGCCCACAGATACGCAGTATTTT	CASSRLTLAGGSPTDTQYF
NA	TRBV4-3	TRBJ2-5	NA	TGCGCCAGCGCCAGGGCTAGAGGGGGAAACCAAGAGACCCAGTACTTC	CASARARGGNQETQYF
few	TRBV12-3/TRBV12-4	TRBJ1-6	TRBD1	TGTGCCAGCAGTTTCCTGACAGGGGGCTCTTCACCCCTCCACTTT	CASSFLTGGSSPLHF
many	TRBV7-8	TRBJ2-7	NA	TGTGCCAGCAGCGAGGGACCCTCCTACGAGCAGTACTTC	CASSEGPSYEQYF
NA	TRBV7-2	TRBJ1-6	NA	TGTGCCAGCAGCTTAGCTCTGGGGCTGTTTTCACCCCTCCACTTT	CASSLALGLFSPLHF
NA	TRBV12-3/TRBV12-4	TRBJ2-5	NA	TGTGCCAGCAGCCCCCTGCGGAAAGAGACCCAGTACTTC	CASSPLRKETQYF
few	TRBV6-4	TRBJ2-3	TRBD2	TGTGCCAGCAGTGAATCTAGCGGGGACACAGATACGCAGTATTTT	CASSESSGDTDTQYF
many	TRBV7-2	TRBJ1-2	NA	TGTGCCAGCAGCCCGGATCACTATGGCTACACCTTC	CASSPDHYGYTF
few	TRBV6-6	TRBJ1-5	NA	TGTGCCAGCAGTTACTCACAGGGCGGCAATCAGCCCCAGCATTTT	CASSYSQGGNQPQHF
many	TRBV20-1	TRBJ1-1	NA	TGCAGTGCCCCACCGGGACATTGGAACACTGAAGCTTTCTTT	CSAPPGHWNTEAFF
many	TRBV5-1	TRBJ2-2	NA	TGCGCCAGCAGCTTAGGAAGACTTACGAACACCGGGGAGCTGTTTTTT	CASSLGRLTNTGELFF
NA	TRBV29-1	TRBJ2-7	NA	TGCAGCGTGGTGGGAGGAGGGGATGTAAGATCCTACGAGCAGTACTTC	CSVVGGGDVRSYEQYF
many	TRBV12-3/TRBV12-4	TRBJ2-5	TRBD2	TGTGCCAGCAGCCTAGCGGGGGGAGAAGAGACCCAGTACTTC	CASSLAGGEETQYF
few	TRBV7-2	TRBJ2-5	NA	TGTGCCAGCAGCTTAGCGCTGGCGTCAGAGACCCAGTACTTC	CASSLALASETQYF
many	TRBV4-1	TRBJ2-5	NA	TGCGCCAGCAGCCCCCCGGTTCTGGAGACCCAGTACTTC	CASSPPVLETQYF
many	TRBV7-8	TRBJ2-5	NA	TGTGCCAGCAGCCCCCGGACAGTGCTCGGGGAGACCCAGTACTTC	CASSPRTVLGETQYF
NA	TRBV18	TRBJ1-1	TRBD1	TGTGCCAGCTCACCGACAGGGGGCGATTCAGAAGCTTTCTTT	CASSPTGGDSEAFF
NA	TRBV7-2	TRBJ1-4	NA	TGTGCCAGCAGCCTACGTTCAGGGAATGAAAAACTGTTTTTT	CASSLRSGNEKLFF
NA	TRBV4-3	TRBJ1-2	NA	TGCGCCAGCAGCCAAGATTGGGGGCACTATGGCTACACCTTC	CASSQDWGHYGYTF
NA	TRBV4-1	TRBJ2-5	NA	TGCGCCAGCAGCCCTCTGCCGGGGAGGGAGACCCAGTACTTC	CASSPLPGRETQYF
few	TRBV4-2	TRBJ2-2	NA	TGTGCCAGCCGGTTTAGCGCCGGGGAGCTGTTTTTT	CASRFSAGELFF
few	TRBV11-3	TRBJ1-5	NA	TGTGCCAGCAGCCCCCGGGGAAAGGGGCGGCGAGTTGCACAGCCCCAGCATTTT	CASSPRGKGRRVAQPQHF
NA	TRBV5-6	TRBJ1-4	NA	TGTGCCAGCAGCTTGGGCCAGACAGGTGAAAAACTGTTTTTT	CASSLGQTGEKLFF
many	TRBV7-2	TRBJ2-4	NA	TGTGCCAGCAGCCTCATACGTGGAGGCGGACTAGCCAAAAACATTCAGTACTTC	CASSLIRGGGLAKNIQYF
few	TRBV6-2/TRBV6-3	TRBJ1-1	TRBD1	TGTGCCAGCAGTTCGGACAGGGAAACTGAAGCTTTCTTT	CASSSDRETEAFF